Sequencing of this TCR beta chain was carried out in a study of cytomegalovirus exposure and HLA in healthy donors. For the study at large: Unique TCRs numbering roughly 80 million, obtained from HLA-typed donors, made up an early data release. Study results and limitations: Later on, a genetic analysis was performed. It linked a missense variant in DCLRE1C with V- and J-gene trimming of TCR beta. Among donors in an Asian-associated ancestry cluster, a later analysis reportedly found fewer N-insertions than the roughly 610-donor mean. What a later analysis showed was that several of the most significant clusters appeared linked to common viral pathogens.

The PCR ran on 60 Vbeta and 13 Jbeta primers. Using immunoSEQ multiplex PCR, the repertoire was profiled, and TCRdb retains in-frame clones only, with some absent. The sample includes around 180,000 clones, around 80% seen only once; the top ten take roughly 1.4%. Germline lookup yields CDR1 SGHNT and CDR2 YENEEA. The CDR3 length is 17 residues. With V trimmed by 0 bases and J by 2 bases, 4 bases remained unmatched. Of note for this clone: Its antigen is unknown.

The sequenced sample consisted of PBMCs. The chain links TRBV11-3 to TRBJ2-1, with 10 bases matching TRBD2. The TCR sequence derives from a young woman in good health and CMV-seropositive. CDR3: CASSLDPSGRAYNEQFF. The CDR3 nucleotides read TGTGCCAGCAGCTTAGATCCCAGCGGGAGGGCCTACAATGAGCAGTTCTTC.